Included here is one T cell receptor beta chain sequence, with context. What it binds is unknown. Compared with germline, one end of the junction differs, possibly owing to a read error. Molecular barcoding with unique molecular identifiers was used for the TCRbeta library. TCRdb called the PCR reads again in MiXCR, with one record for every CDR3 protein. The sample lists approximately 430,000 distinct CDR3 sequences; around 15% were seen once. These data are taken from a study of T-cell reconstitution after alpha-beta-depleted transplantation in children. Findings and caveats of the study: Some patients' high day-60 TCRbeta diversity was attributed to recipient cells surviving conditioning.

CDR1 SGHRS and CDR2 YFSETQ come from the germline V gene. The CDR3 totals 16 residues. This sequence joins TRBV5-1 and TRBJ2-5; D is undetermined. The source of this sequence is a boy under three years old who had a stem cell transplant for Wiskott-Aldrich syndrome, so the T cells may come from the graft donor. The input for sequencing was PBMCs, mostly from graft donor cells, taken 360 days after TCRalphabeta/CD19-depleted stem cell transplant. CDR3 sequence: CTSSLKKRSGQETQYF. Written as DNA, the CDR3 is TGCACCAGCAGCTTGAAAAAGAGATCCGGTCAAGAGACCCAGTACTTC.